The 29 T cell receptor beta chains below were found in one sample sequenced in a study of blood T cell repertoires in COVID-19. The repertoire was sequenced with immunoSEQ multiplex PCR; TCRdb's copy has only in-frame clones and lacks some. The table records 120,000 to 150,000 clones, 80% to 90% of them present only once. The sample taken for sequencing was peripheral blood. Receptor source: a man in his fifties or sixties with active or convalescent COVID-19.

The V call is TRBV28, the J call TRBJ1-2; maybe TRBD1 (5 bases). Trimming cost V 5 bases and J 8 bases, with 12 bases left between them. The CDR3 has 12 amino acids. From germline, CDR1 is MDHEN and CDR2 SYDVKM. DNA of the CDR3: TGTGCCAGCAGTACAGGAATGGGCGGCTACACCTTC. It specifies CASSTGMGGYTF.

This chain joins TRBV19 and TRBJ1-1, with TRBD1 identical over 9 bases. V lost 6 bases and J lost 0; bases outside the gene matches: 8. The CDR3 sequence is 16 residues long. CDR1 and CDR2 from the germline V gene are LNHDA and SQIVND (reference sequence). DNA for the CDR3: TGTGCCAGTAGCAATTCCGGGACAGGGTTGAACACTGAAGCTTTCTTT. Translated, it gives CASSNSGTGLNTEAFF.

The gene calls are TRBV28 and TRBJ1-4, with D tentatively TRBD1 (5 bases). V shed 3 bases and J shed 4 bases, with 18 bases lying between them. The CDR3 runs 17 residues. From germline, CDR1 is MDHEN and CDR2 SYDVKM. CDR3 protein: CASSLRGRGFFNEKLFF. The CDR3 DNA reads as TGTGCCAGCAGTTTGCGGGGCCGCGGGTTCTTTAATGAAAAACTGTTTTTT.

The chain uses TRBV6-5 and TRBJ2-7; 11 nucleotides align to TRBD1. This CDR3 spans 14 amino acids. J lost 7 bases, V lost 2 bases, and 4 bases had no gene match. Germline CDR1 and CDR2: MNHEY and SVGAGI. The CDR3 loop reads CASSYTGQGAEQYF. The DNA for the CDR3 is TGTGCCAGCAGTTACACCGGACAGGGGGCTGAGCAGTACTTC.

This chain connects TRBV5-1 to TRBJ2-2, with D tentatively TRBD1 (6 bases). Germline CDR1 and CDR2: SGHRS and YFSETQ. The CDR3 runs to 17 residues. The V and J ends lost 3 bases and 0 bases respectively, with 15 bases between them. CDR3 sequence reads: CASSSGHRDANTGELFF. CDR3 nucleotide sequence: TGCGCCAGCAGCTCGGGCCACAGGGACGCGAACACCGGGGAGCTGTTTTTT.

The DNA of the CDR3 is TGTGCCAGCAGCGTAGCCACACATTTACAGGGGGCAAGATACACCGGGGAGCTGTTTTTT. Its protein product is CASSVATHLQGARYTGELFF. V usage is TRBV9 and J usage is TRBJ2-2; 9 bases agree with TRBD1. With V trimmed by 0 bases and J by 3 bases, 15 bases remained unmatched. The CDR3 contains 20 residues. CDR1 and CDR2 (germline): SGDLS, YYNGEE. Full variable domain (remainder filled in from reference TRBV9 and TRBJ2-2): DSGVTQTPKHLITATGQRVTLRCSPRSGDLSVYWYQQSLDQGLQFLIQYYNGEERAKGNILERFSAQQFPDLHSELNLSSLELGDSALYFCASSVATHLQGARYTGELFFGEGSRLTVL.

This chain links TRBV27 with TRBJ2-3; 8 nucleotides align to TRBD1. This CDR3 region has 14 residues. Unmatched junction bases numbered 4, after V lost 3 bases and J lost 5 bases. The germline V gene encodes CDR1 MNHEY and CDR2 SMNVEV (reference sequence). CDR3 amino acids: CASSLQGARDTQYF. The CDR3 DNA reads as TGTGCCAGCAGTTTGCAGGGGGCGCGAGATACGCAGTATTTT.

The chain's CDR3 is CASSLAWGGQQFF. CDR3 DNA: TGTGCCAGCAGTTTAGCGTGGGGAGGCCAGCAGTTCTTC. This rearrangement joins TRBV12-3 or TRBV12-4 to TRBJ2-1, with D possibly matching TRBD2 (6 bases). The CDR3 is made up of 13 amino acids. The V gene lost 0 bases and the J gene lost 11 bases, with 11 bases spanning the gap.

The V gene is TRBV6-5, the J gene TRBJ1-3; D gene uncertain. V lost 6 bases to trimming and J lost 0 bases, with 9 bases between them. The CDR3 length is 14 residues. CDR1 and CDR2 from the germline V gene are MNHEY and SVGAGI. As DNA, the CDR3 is TGTGCCAGCAGGCCGGGTTTCTCTGGAAACACCATATATTTT. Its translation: CASRPGFSGNTIYF.

The CDR3 is CASSLRGRSYEQYF. The CDR3 nucleotides are TGTGCCAGCAGCTTGAGAGGGAGATCCTACGAGCAGTACTTC. The rearrangement joins TRBV5-6 to TRBJ2-7; perhaps TRBD2 as D (5 bases). The CDR3 has 14 residues. Trimming removed 1 base from V and 1 base from J, with 9 bases in between. The germline CDR1 and CDR2 sequences are SGHDT and YYEEEE.

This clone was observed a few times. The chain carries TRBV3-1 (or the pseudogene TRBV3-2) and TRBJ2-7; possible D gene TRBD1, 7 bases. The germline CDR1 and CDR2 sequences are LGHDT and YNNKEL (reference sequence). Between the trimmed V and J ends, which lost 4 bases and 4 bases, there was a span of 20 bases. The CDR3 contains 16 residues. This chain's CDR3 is CASSPILSSGGYEQYF. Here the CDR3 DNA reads TGTGCCAGCAGCCCGATCCTCAGTTCAGGGGGGTACGAGCAGTACTTC.

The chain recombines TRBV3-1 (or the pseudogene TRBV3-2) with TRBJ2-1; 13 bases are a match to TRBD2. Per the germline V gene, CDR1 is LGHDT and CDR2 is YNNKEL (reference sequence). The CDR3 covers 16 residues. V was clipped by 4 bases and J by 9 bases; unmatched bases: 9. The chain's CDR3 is CASSLNGLAGEGEQFF. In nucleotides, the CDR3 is TGTGCCAGCAGCCTAAACGGACTAGCGGGAGAGGGTGAGCAGTTCTTC.

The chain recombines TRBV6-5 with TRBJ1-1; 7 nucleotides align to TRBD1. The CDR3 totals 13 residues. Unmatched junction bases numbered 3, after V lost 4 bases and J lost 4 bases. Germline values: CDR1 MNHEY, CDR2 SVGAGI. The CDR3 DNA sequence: TGTGCCAGCAGTTCCCAGGGGGGCACTGAAGCTTTCTTT. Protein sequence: CASSSQGGTEAFF.

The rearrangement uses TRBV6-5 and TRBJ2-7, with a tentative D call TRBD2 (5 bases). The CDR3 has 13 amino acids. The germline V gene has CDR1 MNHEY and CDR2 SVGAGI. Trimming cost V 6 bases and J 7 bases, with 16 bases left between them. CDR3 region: CASSPAAGGEQYF. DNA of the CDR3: TGTGCCAGCAGCCCAGCGGCGGGTGGGGAGCAGTACTTC.

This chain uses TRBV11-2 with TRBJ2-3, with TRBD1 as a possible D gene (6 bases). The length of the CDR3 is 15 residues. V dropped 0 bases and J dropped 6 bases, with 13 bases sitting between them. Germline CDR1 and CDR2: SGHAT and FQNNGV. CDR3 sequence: CASSLESYQGDTQYF. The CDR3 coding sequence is TGTGCCAGCAGCTTAGAGAGCTACCAGGGGGATACGCAGTATTTT. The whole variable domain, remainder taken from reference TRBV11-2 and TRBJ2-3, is EAGVAQSPRYKIIEKRQSVAFWCNPISGHATLYWYQQILGQGPKLLIQFQNNGVVDDSQLPKDRFSAERLKGVDSTLKIQPAKLEDSAVYLCASSLESYQGDTQYFGPGTRLTVL.

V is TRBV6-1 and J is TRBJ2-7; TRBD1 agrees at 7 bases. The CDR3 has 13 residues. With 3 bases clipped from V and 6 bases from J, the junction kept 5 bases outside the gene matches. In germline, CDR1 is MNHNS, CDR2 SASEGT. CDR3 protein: CASSDNRGREQYF. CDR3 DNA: TGTGCCAGCAGTGACAACAGGGGCCGCGAGCAGTACTTC.

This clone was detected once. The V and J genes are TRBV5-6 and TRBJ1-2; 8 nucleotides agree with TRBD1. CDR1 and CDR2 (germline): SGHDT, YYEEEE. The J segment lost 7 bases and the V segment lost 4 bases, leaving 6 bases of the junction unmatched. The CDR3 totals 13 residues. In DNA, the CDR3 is TGTGCCAGCAGCCTAGACAGGGGACCTGGCTACACCTTC. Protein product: CASSLDRGPGYTF.

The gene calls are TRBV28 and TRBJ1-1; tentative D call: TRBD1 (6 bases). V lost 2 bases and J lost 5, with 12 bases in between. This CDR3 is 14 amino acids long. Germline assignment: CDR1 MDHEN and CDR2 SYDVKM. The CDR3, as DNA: TGTGCCAGCAGTTTAACAGGGTTAAAAACTGAAGCTTTCTTT. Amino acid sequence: CASSLTGLKTEAFF.

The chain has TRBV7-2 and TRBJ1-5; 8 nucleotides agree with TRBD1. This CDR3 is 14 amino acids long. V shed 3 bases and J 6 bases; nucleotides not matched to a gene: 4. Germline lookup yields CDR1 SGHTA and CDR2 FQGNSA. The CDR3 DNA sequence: TGTGCCAGCAGCTTGGACAGGGCTTCTCAGCCCCAGCATTTT. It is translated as CASSLDRASQPQHF.

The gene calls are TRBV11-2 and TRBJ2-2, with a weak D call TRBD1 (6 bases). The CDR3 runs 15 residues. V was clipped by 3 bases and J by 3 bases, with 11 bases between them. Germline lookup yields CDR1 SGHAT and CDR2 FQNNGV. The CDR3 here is CASSFNRADTGELFF. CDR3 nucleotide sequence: TGTGCCAGCAGCTTTAACAGGGCGGACACCGGGGAGCTGTTTTTT.

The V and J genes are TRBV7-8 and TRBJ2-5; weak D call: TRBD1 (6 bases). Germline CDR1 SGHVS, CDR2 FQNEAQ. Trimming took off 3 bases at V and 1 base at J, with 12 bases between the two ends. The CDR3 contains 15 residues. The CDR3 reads CASSLGHPSQETQYF. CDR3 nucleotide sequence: TGTGCCAGCAGCTTGGGACACCCCAGCCAAGAGACCCAGTACTTC.

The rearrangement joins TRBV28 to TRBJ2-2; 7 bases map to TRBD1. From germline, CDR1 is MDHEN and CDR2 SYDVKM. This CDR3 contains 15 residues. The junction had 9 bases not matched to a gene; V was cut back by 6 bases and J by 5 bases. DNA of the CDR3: TGTGCCAGCAGACCCGACAGGGTCCCTACCGGGGAGCTGTTTTTT. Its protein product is CASRPDRVPTGELFF. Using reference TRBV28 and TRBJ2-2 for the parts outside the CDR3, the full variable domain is DVKVTQSSRYLVKRTGEKVFLECVQDMDHENMFWYRQDPGLGLRLIYFSYDVKMKEKGDIPEGYSVSREKKERFSLILESASTNQTSMYLCASRPDRVPTGELFFGEGSRLTVL.

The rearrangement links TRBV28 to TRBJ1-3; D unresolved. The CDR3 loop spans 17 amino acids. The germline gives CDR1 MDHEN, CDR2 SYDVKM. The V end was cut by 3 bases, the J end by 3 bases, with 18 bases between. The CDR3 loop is CASSFFTPRRSGNTIYF. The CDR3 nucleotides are TGTGCCAGCAGTTTTTTCACCCCCCGACGGAGTGGAAACACCATATATTTT.

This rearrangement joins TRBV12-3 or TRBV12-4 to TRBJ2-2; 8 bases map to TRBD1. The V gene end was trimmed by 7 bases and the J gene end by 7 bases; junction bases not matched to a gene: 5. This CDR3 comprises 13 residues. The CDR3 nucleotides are TGTGCCAGCACAGGGGGCCGCGGCGGGGAGCTGTTTTTT. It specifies CASTGGRGGELFF.

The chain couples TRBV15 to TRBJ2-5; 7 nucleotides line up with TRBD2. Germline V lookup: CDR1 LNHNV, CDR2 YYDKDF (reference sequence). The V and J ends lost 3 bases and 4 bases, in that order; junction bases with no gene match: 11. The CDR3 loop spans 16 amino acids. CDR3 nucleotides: TGTGCCACCAGCAGCCTTTCTGGACTAGGACGAGAGACCCAGTACTTC. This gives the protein CATSSLSGLGRETQYF.

This CDR3 reads CASSMRRSGANVLTF. In DNA form, the CDR3 reads TGTGCCAGTAGTATGAGGCGGTCTGGGGCCAACGTCCTGACTTTC. The chain recombines TRBV19 with TRBJ2-6; D unclear. Germline assignment: CDR1 LNHDA and CDR2 SQIVND (reference sequence). This CDR3 has 15 residues. V was cut by 3 bases and J by 1 base, with 7 bases left in between.

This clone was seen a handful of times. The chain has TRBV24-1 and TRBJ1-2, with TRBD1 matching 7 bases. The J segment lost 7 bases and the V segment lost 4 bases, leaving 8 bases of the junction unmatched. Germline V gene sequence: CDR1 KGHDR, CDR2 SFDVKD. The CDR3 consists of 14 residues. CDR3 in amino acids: CATSDITGVGGYTF. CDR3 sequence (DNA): TGTGCCACCAGTGACATAACAGGGGTCGGTGGCTACACCTTC.

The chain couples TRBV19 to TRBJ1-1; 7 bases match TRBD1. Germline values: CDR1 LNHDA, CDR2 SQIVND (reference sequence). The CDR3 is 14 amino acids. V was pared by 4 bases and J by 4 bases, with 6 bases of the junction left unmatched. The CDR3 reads CASSTHRGSTEAFF. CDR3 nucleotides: TGTGCCAGTAGTACCCACAGGGGCAGCACTGAAGCTTTCTTT.

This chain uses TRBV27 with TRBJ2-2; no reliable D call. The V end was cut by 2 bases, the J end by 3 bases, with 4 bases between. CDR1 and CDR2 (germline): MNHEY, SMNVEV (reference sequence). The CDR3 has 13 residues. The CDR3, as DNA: TGTGCCAGCAGTTTAGCGGACACCGGGGAGCTGTTTTTT. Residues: CASSLADTGELFF.